Below, 21 T cell receptor beta chains from the same sample are listed, as sequenced in a study of T cell responses to AZD1222 COVID-19 vaccine. TCRdb's copy holds only in-frame clones and misses some; the assay was immunoSEQ multiplex PCR. This table has approximately 220,000 clones, 90% to 95% appearing once. Sequenced here: peripheral blood, sampled on day 0 of MenACWY control vaccination. These receptors originate from an adult in good health.

The V and J genes are TRBV7-2 and TRBJ1-6; D not resolved. Germline V CDR1 and CDR2: SGHTA, FQGNSA. The germline V and J ends were trimmed by 7 bases and 7 bases, with 14 bases remaining between them. The CDR3 extends over 14 amino acids. The CDR3 loop is CASTLVGINSPLHF. CDR3 DNA sequence: TGTGCCAGCACCCTGGTGGGGATAAATTCACCCCTCCACTTT.

The J gene is TRBJ1-1, the V gene TRBV15; D call uncertain. This CDR3 has 14 amino acids. Germline CDR1 and CDR2: LNHNV and YYDKDF (reference sequence). Trimming removed 0 bases from V and 5 bases from J, with 10 bases in between. The CDR3 DNA is TGTGCCACCAGCAGAGATGTATGGGGAACTGAAGCTTTCTTT. Protein: CATSRDVWGTEAFF.

Comments on this clone: Within the sample, other DNA sequences also encode this same CDR3. V and J are TRBV12-3 or TRBV12-4 and TRBJ1-2, with 9 bases matching TRBD1. The junction had 6 bases not matched to a gene; V was cut back by 6 bases and J by 7 bases. The CDR3 has 13 residues. CDR3 coding DNA: TGTGCCAGCAGCCCGGGACAGGGAGGTGGCTACACCTTC. Encoded protein: CASSPGQGGGYTF.

The chain joins TRBV18 to TRBJ1-2; D is possibly TRBD1 (5 bases). The CDR3 spans 16 residues. Trimming took 6 bases from V and 5 from J, leaving 22 bases between them. CDR1 KGHSH and CDR2 LQKENI come from the germline V gene. This chain's CDR3 is CASSYAQGPEGYGYTF. The CDR3, as DNA: TGTGCCAGCTCTTACGCTCAGGGACCTGAGGGTTATGGCTACACCTTC.

CDR3 protein: CASSYSMANTEAFF. CDR3 nucleotides: TGTGCCAGCAGTTACTCGATGGCGAACACTGAAGCTTTCTTT. V usage is TRBV6-6 and J usage is TRBJ1-1; no definite D call. Trimming took off 0 bases at V and 1 base at J, with 6 bases between the two ends. The CDR3 contains 14 residues. Germline V gene sequence: CDR1 MNHNY, CDR2 SVGAGI (reference sequence).

The V and J genes are TRBV13 and TRBJ1-3, with 8 bases fitting TRBD1. The V segment lost 5 bases and the J segment 8 bases; nucleotides outside the gene matches: 5. This CDR3 is 13 amino acids long. The germline V gene has CDR1 PRHDT and CDR2 FYEKMQ (reference sequence). The CDR3 coding sequence is TGTGCCAGCAGCAAGACAGGGGCGCACACCATATATTTT. Protein: CASSKTGAHTIYF.

The rearrangement uses TRBV14 and TRBJ1-3; no reliable D call. The V gene lost 0 bases and the J gene lost 4 bases, with 7 bases spanning the gap. This CDR3 comprises 14 residues. Germline values: CDR1 SGHDN, CDR2 FVKESK. This CDR3 is CASSQDHRGNTIYF. As DNA, the CDR3 is TGTGCCAGCAGCCAAGATCACAGAGGAAACACCATATATTTT.

V is TRBV2 and J is TRBJ1-2; 9 bases align to TRBD1. The CDR3 is 15 residues long. Germline values: CDR1 SNHLY, CDR2 FYNNEI. The ends lost 9 bases at V and 3 bases at J; junction bases unmatched: 11. This chain's CDR3 is CARVPLTGGDYGYTF. CDR3 coding DNA: TGTGCCAGAGTCCCCTTGACAGGGGGTGACTATGGCTACACCTTC.

The gene calls are TRBV6-5 and TRBJ2-7; 11 bases fit TRBD2. Trimming at V came to 5 bases and at J to 4 bases, leaving 7 bases not matched to a gene. The germline V gene has CDR1 MNHEY and CDR2 SVGAGI. The CDR3 extends over 15 amino acids. This chain's CDR3 is CASSTGTSGVYEQYF. The DNA of the CDR3 is TGTGCCAGCAGTACAGGGACTAGCGGTGTGTACGAGCAGTACTTC.

This chain's CDR3 is CASSSGRNRYNQPQHF. CDR3 nucleotides: TGTGCCAGCAGTTCGGGACGGAATCGTTACAATCAGCCCCAGCATTTT. This chain joins TRBV6-5 and TRBJ1-5, with D maybe TRBD1 (5 bases). The CDR3 spans 16 residues. V was clipped by 4 bases and J by 3 bases, with 16 bases between them. CDR1 and CDR2 (germline): MNHEY, SVGAGI.

The chain uses TRBV30 and TRBJ1-4; D call uncertain. This CDR3 has 14 amino acids. Germline V gives CDR1 GTSNPN, CDR2 SVGIG (reference sequence). Between the trimmed V and J ends, which lost 3 bases and 3 bases, there was a span of 11 bases. CDR3 nucleotide sequence: TGTGCCTGGAGCTTCGGGATGGCTAATGAAAAACTGTTTTTT. Protein sequence: CAWSFGMANEKLFF.

This chain uses TRBV11-2 with TRBJ2-1; D is tentatively TRBD1 or TRBD2 (5 bases each). CDR1 is SGHAT and CDR2 is FQNNGV in the germline V gene. Trimming left V 5 bases short and J 2 bases short, with 16 bases between. This CDR3 is 16 amino acids long. The CDR3 DNA is TGTGCCAGCAGCCCCCCGAGGGGCGGCCCCTACAATGAGCAGTTCTTC. Its translation is CASSPPRGGPYNEQFF.

The genes are TRBV30 and TRBJ1-6, with no clear D. The germline V gene encodes CDR1 GTSNPN and CDR2 SVGIG (reference sequence). The CDR3 has 14 residues. The ends were cut back, 0 bases at V and 7 bases at J, with 10 bases in the middle. CDR3 region: CAWSVATLNSPLHF. CDR3 sequence (DNA): TGTGCCTGGAGTGTGGCCACACTAAATTCACCCCTCCACTTT.

CDR3 sequence reads: CASSLAGGQAGYTF. CDR3 coding DNA: TGTGCCAGCAGCTTGGCCGGAGGGCAGGCTGGCTACACCTTC. V gene TRBV5-6 combines with J gene TRBJ1-2; D not certain. With 0 bases removed from V and 7 bases from J, the gap between germline ends came to 13 bases. The CDR3 runs to 14 residues. The V gene's germline CDR1 is SGHDT and CDR2 YYEEEE.

The genes are TRBV19 and TRBJ2-1; D remains unclear. The length of the CDR3 is 15 residues. Germline V lookup: CDR1 LNHDA, CDR2 SQIVND (reference sequence). The V gene lost 6 bases and the J gene lost 0 bases, with 12 bases spanning the gap. CDR3 residues: CASSSQRLSYNEQFF. The CDR3 DNA is TGTGCCAGTAGCAGTCAGCGACTCTCCTACAATGAGCAGTTCTTC. The entire variable domain, with the rest obtained from reference TRBV19 and TRBJ2-1, is as follows: DGGITQSPKYLFRKEGQNVTLSCEQNLNHDAMYWYRQDPGQGLRLIYYSQIVNDFQKGDIAEGYSVSREKKESFPLTVTSAQKNPTAFYLCASSSQRLSYNEQFFGPGTRLTVL.

The V gene is TRBV2, the J gene TRBJ1-3, with a possible D match to TRBD1 (5 bases). Germline V gene data show CDR1 as SNHLY and CDR2 as FYNNEI. CDR3 length: 15 amino acids. Trimming shortened V by 5 bases and J by 0 bases, and 11 bases separated the two germline ends. The CDR3 nucleotides are TGTGCCAGCAGTTCCACAGGCGTCTCTGGAAACACCATATATTTT. Protein: CASSSTGVSGNTIYF.

In its sample, this clone was seen once. This sequence joins TRBV30 and TRBJ1-1; perhaps TRBD1 as D (5 bases). Germline V gene data show CDR1 as GTSNPN and CDR2 as SVGIG (reference sequence). Trimming left V 1 base short and J 4 bases short, with 13 bases between. The CDR3 sequence is 14 residues long. CDR3 nucleotides: TGTGCCTGGAGTGGGAACCGGGGCCCCACTGAAGCTTTCTTT. It is translated as CAWSGNRGPTEAFF.

The CDR3 reads CASSPPNTGVGGYTF. The CDR3 bases are TGTGCCAGCTCACCACCGAATACAGGGGTGGGCGGCTACACCTTC. The chain employs TRBV18 and TRBJ1-2, with 7 bases identical to TRBD1. The V gene end was trimmed by 0 bases and the J gene end by 8 bases; junction bases not matched to a gene: 9. The CDR3 runs to 15 residues. Germline-derived CDR1 and CDR2 are KGHSH and LQKENI.

The gene calls are TRBV27 and TRBJ2-5; the D call may be TRBD1 or TRBD2 (5 bases each). CDR3 size: 15 residues. V was clipped by 2 bases and J by 4 bases, with 14 bases between them. Germline loops: CDR1 MNHEY, CDR2 SMNVEV (reference sequence). The CDR3 protein is CASSLILGESETQYF. In nucleotides, the CDR3 is TGTGCCAGCAGTTTAATTTTGGGGGAATCAGAGACCCAGTACTTC.

V gene TRBV5-1 combines with J gene TRBJ1-6; D unresolved. The CDR3 loop spans 16 amino acids. Trimming left V 0 bases short and J 5 bases short, with 12 bases between. Germline CDR1 is SGHRS and CDR2 is YFSETQ. The CDR3 sequence: CASSLGSGSNNSPLHF. Written as DNA, the CDR3 is TGCGCCAGCAGCTTGGGGTCGGGGTCTAATAATTCACCCCTCCACTTT.

The gene calls are TRBV19 and TRBJ1-2; D may be TRBD1 (5 bases). Germline CDR1 and CDR2: LNHDA and SQIVND (reference sequence). The germline V and J ends were trimmed by 5 bases and 4 bases, with 17 bases remaining between them. The CDR3 length is 15 residues. As DNA, the CDR3 is TGTGCCAGTAGTCCACAGGTTGCCTCGGGCTATGGCTACACCTTC. Protein product: CASSPQVASGYGYTF.